The rows below give T cell receptor beta chains drawn from one sample of a study of cytomegalovirus exposure and HLA in healthy donors. Sequenced by immunoSEQ multiplex PCR; TCRdb stores in-frame clones only, minus some. The top ten clones hold 0.8% to 1.1% of a sample with fewer than 100,000 clones, around 82% of them seen once. The specimen sequenced was PBMCs. The receptors stem from a male donor in good health and CMV-seronegative. Both conserved end residues are part of each CDR3. The D gene is left open where the match is weak. The size entry is marked missing in some rows and otherwise reads once, few, many or a size class.

j_call | clone_size | v_call | d_call | cdr3_nt | cdr3_aa
TRBJ1-4 | once | TRBV27 | TRBD1 | TGTGCCAGCAGTTTCGGTGGACAGGGAAAACTGTTTTTT | CASSFGGQGKLFF
TRBJ1-3 | few | TRBV15 | - | TGTGCCACCCGGGGGGGGTTCTCTGGAAACACCATATATTTT | CATRGGFSGNTIYF
TRBJ2-3 | few | TRBV2 | - | TGTGCCAGTTGTGTCGCAGATACGCAGTATTTT | CASCVADTQYF
TRBJ2-3 | - | TRBV5-6 | - | TGTGCCAGCAGCTTGCAGGGCGGACCAGATACGCAGTATTTT | CASSLQGGPDTQYF
TRBJ1-4 | - | TRBV27 | - | TGTGCCAGCAGTTTATTTCCTGCAACTAATGAAAAACTGTTTTTT | CASSLFPATNEKLFF
TRBJ2-5 | - | TRBV30 | TRBD2 | TGTGCCTGGAGCCCCCTCTCAGCGGGAGGATTAGTAGAGACCCAGTACTTC | CAWSPLSAGGLVETQYF
TRBJ2-3 | once | TRBV11-1 | - | TGTGCCAGCAGCTCCCGGGACATCGGCTCAGATACGCAGTATTTT | CASSSRDIGSDTQYF
TRBJ2-3 | - | TRBV18 | TRBD2 | TGTGCCAGCTCACGGGGACTAGCGGGAATAGGGCGGACAGATACGCAGTATTTT | CASSRGLAGIGRTDTQYF
TRBJ1-1 | - | TRBV6-1 | - | TGTGCCAGCAGTGGGCCATCGAGGGCCCTCTCCTATGAAGCTTTCTTT | CASSGPSRALSYEAFF
TRBJ1-1 | - | TRBV7-9 | - | TGTGCCAGCAGCTTAACGGGTCAGCAGTTGGCTTTCTTT | CASSLTGQQLAFF
TRBJ2-5 | few | TRBV5-1 | TRBD1 | TGCGCCAGCAGCTTGGTAGGGGTTGCAGGGGGCGAGACCCAGTACTTC | CASSLVGVAGGETQYF
TRBJ2-5 | - | TRBV28 | - | TGTGCCAGCAGCCCAGGACTACGACGGGAGACCCAGTACTTC | CASSPGLRRETQYF
TRBJ2-7 | - | TRBV2 | - | TGTGCCAGCTTAGGGAACAGGGTAGTATCCTACGAGCAGTACTTC | CASLGNRVVSYEQYF
TRBJ1-5 | - | TRBV6-4 | TRBD1 | TGTGCCCCCAGGGGGAATCCGCCCCAGCATTTT | CAPRGNPPQHF
TRBJ2-7 | - | TRBV25-1 | TRBD1 | TGTGCCAGCAGTGAACTAGGGACAGGGGGCGAGCAGTACTTC | CASSELGTGGEQYF
TRBJ2-7 | - | TRBV5-4 | TRBD2 | TGTGCCAGCAGCTCGCCGGGACTAGCGGGAGGTGGGCAGTACTTC | CASSSPGLAGGGQYF
TRBJ1-5 | - | TRBV28 | - | TGTGCCTGGGGGCGAGATCAGCCCCAGCATTTT | CAWGRDQPQHF
TRBJ2-1 | - | TRBV27 | TRBD2 | TGTGCCAGCAGATTTAGCGGGAGCCTTAACAATGAGCAGTTCTTC | CASRFSGSLNNEQFF
TRBJ2-7 | - | TRBV18 | TRBD1 | TGTGCCAGCTCAGCCTGGACAGGGGACTACGAGCAGTACTTC | CASSAWTGDYEQYF
TRBJ1-2 | once | TRBV27 | - | TGTGCCAGCAGTCCACTCGCAGGGTATGGCTACACCTTC | CASSPLAGYGYTF
TRBJ1-2 | - | TRBV6-1 | TRBD1 | TGTGCCAGCAGTGAAGCCTCGGGACAGGGCCAGGGCTACACCTTC | CASSEASGQGQGYTF
TRBJ1-1 | - | TRBV6-1 | - | TGTGCCAGCACCCGGGGGAGGGTCCTGGTCACTGAAGCTTTCTTT | CASTRGRVLVTEAFF
TRBJ2-1 | few | TRBV5-1 | - | TGCGCCAGCAGCTTGGGACAGACAGATTGGGATGAGCAGTTCTTC | CASSLGQTDWDEQFF
TRBJ2-3 | few | TRBV5-8 | - | TGTGCCAGCAGCTTGGTGGGGACAAGGATAAGCACAGATACGCAGTATTTT | CASSLVGTRISTDTQYF
TRBJ2-5 | - | TRBV27 | - | TGTGCCAGCAGTTTAGGCAGGGGCGAGACCCAGTACTTC | CASSLGRGETQYF
TRBJ1-5 | - | TRBV19 | TRBD1 | TGTGCCAGTAGTATCATATCCGGGACAGGGGTCAATCAGCCCCAGCATTTT | CASSIISGTGVNQPQHF
TRBJ1-4 | once | TRBV6-4 | - | TGTGCCAGCAACCCCAGGTGGAATGAAAAACTGTTTTTT | CASNPRWNEKLFF
TRBJ2-7 | - | TRBV2 | TRBD2 | TGTGCCAGCAGTGGGGGCGGGAGGGCCGTAGCGCAGTACTTC | CASSGGGRAVAQYF
TRBJ2-1 | - | TRBV14 | TRBD2 | TGTGCCAGCAGCCTACTAGCGGGGGGGCACAATGAGCAGTTCTTC | CASSLLAGGHNEQFF
TRBJ2-7 | - | TRBV7-2 | - | TGTGCCAGCAGCCCGCCTTGGGCCCCCTCCTACGAGCAGTACTTC | CASSPPWAPSYEQYF
TRBJ2-1 | - | TRBV2 | TRBD2 | TGTGCCAGCAGTCCGGGACTAGCGTTGAATGAGCAGTTCTTC | CASSPGLALNEQFF
TRBJ2-3 | - | TRBV7-9 | - | TGTTCCAGCAGCTTTGTTACTGATACGCAGTATTTT | CSSSFVTDTQYF
TRBJ1-2 | - | TRBV5-4 | TRBD1 | TGTGCCAGCAGCTGGGGGGCAGGGGGTTCCTATGGCTACACCTTC | CASSWGAGGSYGYTF
TRBJ1-1 | - | TRBV6-5 | - | TGTGCCAGCAGTCGGACAAGAAACACTGAAGCTTTCTTT | CASSRTRNTEAFF
TRBJ2-3 | - | TRBV7-9 | TRBD2 | TGTGCCAGCAGCCCCGGGACTAGCGCGTTCTTGGCTAGCACAGATACGCAGTATTTT | CASSPGTSAFLASTDTQYF
TRBJ2-5 | - | TRBV19 | TRBD1 | TGTGCCAGTAGTGACCTCAACAGGGGGATTTTGGAGACCCAGTACTTC | CASSDLNRGILETQYF
TRBJ1-2 | - | TRBV7-9 | - | TGTGCCAGCAGCCCACAAGGGGGTTTTAACTATGGCTACACCTTC | CASSPQGGFNYGYTF